The following is a T cell receptor (beta chain) sequence with its context. This sample was included in a study of blood T cell repertoires in COVID-19. Trimming cost V 0 bases and J 5 bases, with 5 bases left between them. CDR1 is SGHTA, CDR2 FQGNSA, per germline. The CDR3 totals 13 residues. Clones were sequenced by immunoSEQ multiplex PCR, and TCRdb holds only the in-frame ones, with some missing. The sample lists under 300,000 clones; just under 85% were seen once. The TCR comes from a woman older than 75 with acute or convalescent COVID-19. What was sequenced was peripheral blood. This rearrangement joins TRBV7-2 to TRBJ1-5; D gene uncertain. The CDR3 sequence: CASSLARDQPQHF. CDR3 DNA: TGTGCCAGCAGCTTAGCGAGGGATCAGCCCCAGCATTTT.